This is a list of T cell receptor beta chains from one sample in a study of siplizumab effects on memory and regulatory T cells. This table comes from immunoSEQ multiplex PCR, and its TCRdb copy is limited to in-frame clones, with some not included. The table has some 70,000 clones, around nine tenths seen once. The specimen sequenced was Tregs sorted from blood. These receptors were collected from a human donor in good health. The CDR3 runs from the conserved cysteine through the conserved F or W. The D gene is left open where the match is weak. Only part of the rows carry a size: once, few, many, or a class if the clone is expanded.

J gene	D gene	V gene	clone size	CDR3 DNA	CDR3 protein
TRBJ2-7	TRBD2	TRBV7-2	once	TGTGCCAGCAGACAACCCGGAACTAGCGGGCCTGAGCAGTACTTC	CASRQPGTSGPEQYF
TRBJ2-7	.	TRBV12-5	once	TGTGCTAGTGGTTTCGGGGGTCTCACTGGCGAGCAGTACTTC	CASGFGGLTGEQYF
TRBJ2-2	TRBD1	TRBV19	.	TGTGCCAGTAGTCCGAGACAGGGGGGTATCGGGGAGCTGTTTTTT	CASSPRQGGIGELFF
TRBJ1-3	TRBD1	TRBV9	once	TGTGCCAGCAGCGTAGGACTACAGGGGGACTCTGGAAACACCATATATTTT	CASSVGLQGDSGNTIYF
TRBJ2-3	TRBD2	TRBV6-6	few	TGTGCCAGCAGTTATACTAGCGGGATCACAGATACGCAGTATTTT	CASSYTSGITDTQYF
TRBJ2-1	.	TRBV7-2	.	TGTGCCAGCAGCTTAGTTTCAGTTTCTGGTGAGCAGTTCTTC	CASSLVSVSGEQFF
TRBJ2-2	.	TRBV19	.	TGTGCCAGTAGTATAGATCGCCCCGCGACTACCTACACCGGGGAGCTGTTTTTT	CASSIDRPATTYTGELFF
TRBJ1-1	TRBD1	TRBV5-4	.	TGTGCCAGCAACTTACAGGGGCCGAACACTGAAGCTTTCTTT	CASNLQGPNTEAFF
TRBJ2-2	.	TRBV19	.	TGTGCCAGTAGTATACAACAGCATTTCACCGGGGAGCTGTTTTTT	CASSIQQHFTGELFF
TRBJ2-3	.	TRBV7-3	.	TGTGCCAGCAGCTTTTTAGGTACGCAGTATTTT	CASSFLGTQYF